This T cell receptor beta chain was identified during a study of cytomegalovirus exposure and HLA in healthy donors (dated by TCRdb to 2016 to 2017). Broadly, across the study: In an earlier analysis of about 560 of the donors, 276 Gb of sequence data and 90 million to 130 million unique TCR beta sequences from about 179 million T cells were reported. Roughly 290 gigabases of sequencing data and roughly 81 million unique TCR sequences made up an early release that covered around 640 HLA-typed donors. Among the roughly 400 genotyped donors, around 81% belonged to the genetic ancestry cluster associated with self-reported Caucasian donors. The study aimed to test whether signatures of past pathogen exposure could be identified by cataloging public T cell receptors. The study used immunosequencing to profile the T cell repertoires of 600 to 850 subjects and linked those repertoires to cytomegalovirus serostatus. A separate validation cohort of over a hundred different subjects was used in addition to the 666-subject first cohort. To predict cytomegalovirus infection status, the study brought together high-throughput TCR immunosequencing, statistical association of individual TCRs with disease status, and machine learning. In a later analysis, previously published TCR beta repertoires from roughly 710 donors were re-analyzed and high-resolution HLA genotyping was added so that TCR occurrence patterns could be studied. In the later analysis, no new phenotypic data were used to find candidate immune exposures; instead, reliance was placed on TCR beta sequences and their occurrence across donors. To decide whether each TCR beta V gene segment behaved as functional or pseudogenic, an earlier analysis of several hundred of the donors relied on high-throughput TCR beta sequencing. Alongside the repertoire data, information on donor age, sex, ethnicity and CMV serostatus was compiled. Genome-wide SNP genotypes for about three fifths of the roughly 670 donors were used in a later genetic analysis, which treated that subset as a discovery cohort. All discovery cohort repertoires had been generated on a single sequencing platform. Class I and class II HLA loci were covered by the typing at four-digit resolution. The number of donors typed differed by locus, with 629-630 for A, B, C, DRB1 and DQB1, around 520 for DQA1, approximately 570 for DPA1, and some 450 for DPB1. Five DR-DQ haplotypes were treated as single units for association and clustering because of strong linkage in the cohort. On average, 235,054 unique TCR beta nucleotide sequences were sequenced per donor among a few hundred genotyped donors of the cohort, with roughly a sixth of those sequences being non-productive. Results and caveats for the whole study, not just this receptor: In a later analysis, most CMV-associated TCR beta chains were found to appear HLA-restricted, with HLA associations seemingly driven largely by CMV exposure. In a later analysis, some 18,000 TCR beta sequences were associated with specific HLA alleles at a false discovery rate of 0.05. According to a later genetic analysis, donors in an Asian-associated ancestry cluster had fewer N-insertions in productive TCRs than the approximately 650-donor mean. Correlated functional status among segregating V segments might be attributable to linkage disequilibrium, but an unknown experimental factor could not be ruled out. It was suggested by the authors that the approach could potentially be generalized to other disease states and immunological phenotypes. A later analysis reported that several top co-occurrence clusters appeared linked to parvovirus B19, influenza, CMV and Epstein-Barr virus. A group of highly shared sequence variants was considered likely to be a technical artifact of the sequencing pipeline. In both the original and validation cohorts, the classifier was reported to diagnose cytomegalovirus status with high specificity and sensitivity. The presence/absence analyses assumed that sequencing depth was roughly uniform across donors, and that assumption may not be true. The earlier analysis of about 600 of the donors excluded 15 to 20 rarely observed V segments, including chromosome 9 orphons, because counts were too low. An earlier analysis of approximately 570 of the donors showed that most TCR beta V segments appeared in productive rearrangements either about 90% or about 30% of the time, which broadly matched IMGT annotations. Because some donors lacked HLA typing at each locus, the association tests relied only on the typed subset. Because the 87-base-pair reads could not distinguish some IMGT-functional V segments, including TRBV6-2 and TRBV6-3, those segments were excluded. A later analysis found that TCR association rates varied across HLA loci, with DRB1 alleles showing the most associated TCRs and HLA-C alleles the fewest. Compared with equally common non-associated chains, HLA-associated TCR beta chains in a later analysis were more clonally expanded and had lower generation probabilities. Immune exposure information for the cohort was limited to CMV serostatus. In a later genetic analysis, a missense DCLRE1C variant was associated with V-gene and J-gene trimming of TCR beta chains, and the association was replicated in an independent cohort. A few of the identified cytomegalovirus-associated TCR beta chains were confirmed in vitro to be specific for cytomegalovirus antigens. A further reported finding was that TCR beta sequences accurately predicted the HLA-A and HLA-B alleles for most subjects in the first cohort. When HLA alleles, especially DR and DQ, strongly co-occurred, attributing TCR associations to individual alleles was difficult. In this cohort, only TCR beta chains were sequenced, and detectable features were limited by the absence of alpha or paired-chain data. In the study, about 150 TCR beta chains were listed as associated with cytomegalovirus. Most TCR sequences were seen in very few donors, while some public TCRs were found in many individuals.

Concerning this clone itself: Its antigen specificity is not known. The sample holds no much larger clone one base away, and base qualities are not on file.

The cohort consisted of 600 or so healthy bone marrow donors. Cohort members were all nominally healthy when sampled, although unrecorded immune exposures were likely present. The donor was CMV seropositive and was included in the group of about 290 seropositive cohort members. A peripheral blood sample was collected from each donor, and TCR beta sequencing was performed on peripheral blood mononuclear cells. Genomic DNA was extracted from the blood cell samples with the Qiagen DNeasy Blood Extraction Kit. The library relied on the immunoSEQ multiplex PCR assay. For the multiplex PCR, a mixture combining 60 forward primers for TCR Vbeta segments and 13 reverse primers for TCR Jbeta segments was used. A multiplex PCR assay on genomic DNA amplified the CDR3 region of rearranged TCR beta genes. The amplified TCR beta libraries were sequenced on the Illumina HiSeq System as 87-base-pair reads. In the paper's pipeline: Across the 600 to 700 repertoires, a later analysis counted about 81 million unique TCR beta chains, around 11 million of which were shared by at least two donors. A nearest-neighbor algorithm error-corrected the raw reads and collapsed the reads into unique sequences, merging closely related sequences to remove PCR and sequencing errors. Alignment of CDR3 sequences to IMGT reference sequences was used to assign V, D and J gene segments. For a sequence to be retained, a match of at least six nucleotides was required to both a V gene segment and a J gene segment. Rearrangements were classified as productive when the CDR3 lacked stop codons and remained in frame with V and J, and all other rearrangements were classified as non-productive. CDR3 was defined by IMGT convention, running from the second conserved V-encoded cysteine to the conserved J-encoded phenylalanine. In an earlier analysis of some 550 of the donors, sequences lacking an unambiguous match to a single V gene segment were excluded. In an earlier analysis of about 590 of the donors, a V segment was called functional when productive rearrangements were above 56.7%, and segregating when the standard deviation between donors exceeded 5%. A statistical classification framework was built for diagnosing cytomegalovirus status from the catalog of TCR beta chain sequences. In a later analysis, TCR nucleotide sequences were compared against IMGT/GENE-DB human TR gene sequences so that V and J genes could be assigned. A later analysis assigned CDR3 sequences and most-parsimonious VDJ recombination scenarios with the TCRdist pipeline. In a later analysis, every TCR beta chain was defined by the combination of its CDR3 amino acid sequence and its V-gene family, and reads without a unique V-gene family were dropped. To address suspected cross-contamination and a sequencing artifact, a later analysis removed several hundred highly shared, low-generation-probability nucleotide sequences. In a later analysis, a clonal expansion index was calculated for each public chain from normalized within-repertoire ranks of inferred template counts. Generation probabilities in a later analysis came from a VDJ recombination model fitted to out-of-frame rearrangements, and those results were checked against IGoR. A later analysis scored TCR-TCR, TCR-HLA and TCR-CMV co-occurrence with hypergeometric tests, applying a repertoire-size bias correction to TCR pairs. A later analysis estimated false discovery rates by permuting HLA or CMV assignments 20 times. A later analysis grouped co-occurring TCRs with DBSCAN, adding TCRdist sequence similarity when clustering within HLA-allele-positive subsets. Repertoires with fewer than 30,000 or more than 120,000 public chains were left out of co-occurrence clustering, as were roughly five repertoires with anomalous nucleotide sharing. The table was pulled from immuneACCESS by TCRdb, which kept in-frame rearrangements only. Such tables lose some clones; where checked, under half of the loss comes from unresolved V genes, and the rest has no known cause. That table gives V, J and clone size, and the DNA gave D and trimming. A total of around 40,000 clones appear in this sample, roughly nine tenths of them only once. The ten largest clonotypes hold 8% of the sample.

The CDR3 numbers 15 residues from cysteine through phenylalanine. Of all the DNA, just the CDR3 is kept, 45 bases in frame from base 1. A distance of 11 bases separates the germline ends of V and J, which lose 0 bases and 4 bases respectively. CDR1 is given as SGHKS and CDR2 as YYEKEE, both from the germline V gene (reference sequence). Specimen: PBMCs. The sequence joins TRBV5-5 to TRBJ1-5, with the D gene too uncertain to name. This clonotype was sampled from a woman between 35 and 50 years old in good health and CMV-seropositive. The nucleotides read TGTGCCAGCAGCTTGGGGCACGGCGGGAATCAGCCCCAGCATTTT. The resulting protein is CASSLGHGGNQPQHF.